A selection of T cell receptor beta chains follows, all from one sample in a study of OX40 agonist ivuxolimab in advanced cancers. TCRdb's table, derived via immunoSEQ multiplex PCR, lists solely in-frame clones and lacks some. Among 65,000 to 80,000 clones listed, 90% to 95% were seen once. Sample: CD4+ or CD8+ T cells sorted from blood, taken in a trial of the OX40 agonist ivuxolimab. All receptors derive from an adult with an advanced solid tumor such as melanoma, head and neck, liver or kidney cancer. Each CDR3 is given with its conserved first and last residue. D genes are given only for firm matches. A row's size may be missing; if present it is once, few, many or a size class.

>TRBJ2-1|NA|TRBV5-1|TRBD2
TGCGCCAGCAGCTTGATGTCTAGCGGGAGGGTTGAGCAGTTCTTC
CASSLMSSGRVEQFF
>TRBJ2-3|NA|TRBV11-2|NA
TGTGCCAGCAGCTTAGGGCCCGGGGATACGCAGTATTTT
CASSLGPGDTQYF
>TRBJ2-5|NA|TRBV19|NA
TGTGCCAGTAGCCTCAGTGGGGTCCAGCGAGAGACCCAGTACTTC
CASSLSGVQRETQYF
>TRBJ2-7|NA|TRBV6-5|TRBD1
TGTGCCAGCAGTTACCTAACGACAGGGGCCCAGGAGCAGTACTTC
CASSYLTTGAQEQYF
>TRBJ2-3|NA|TRBV7-7|TRBD2
TGTGCTAGCAGCTTAGGCCGACTAGCGGGAGCAGGCACAGATACGCAGTATTTT
CASSLGRLAGAGTDTQYF
>TRBJ2-3|once|TRBV7-9|NA
TGTGCCAGCAGGGGAGTCACAGATACGCAGTATTTT
CASRGVTDTQYF
>TRBJ2-2|NA|TRBV11-3|TRBD2
TGTGCCAGCAGCCCCCTCAGCGGGAGCGGCGACGGGGAGCTGTTTTTT
CASSPLSGSGDGELFF
>TRBJ2-1|NA|TRBV5-1|TRBD1
TGCGCCAGCAAGACAGGGGAATCCTACAATGAGCAGTTCTTC
CASKTGESYNEQFF
>TRBJ2-4|once|TRBV5-1|TRBD2
TGCGCCAGCAGCTTGATGGGAGCGGGGAGAAACATTCAGTACTTC
CASSLMGAGRNIQYF
>TRBJ2-2|NA|TRBV15|NA
TGTGCCACCAGCAGAGAAAACAGAGCCTCGAGCACCGGGGAGCTGTTTTTT
CATSRENRASSTGELFF
>TRBJ2-3|NA|TRBV7-9|NA
TGTGCCAGCAGCATACTCTCTGGGGGACGCGGGGCAGATACGCAGTATTTT
CASSILSGGRGADTQYF
>TRBJ2-7|NA|TRBV9|NA
TGTGCCAGCAGCCCCCAAGTGACCTCCTACGAGCAGTACTTC
CASSPQVTSYEQYF
>TRBJ2-5|NA|TRBV5-1|NA
TGCGCCAGCAGCCATATCGAAGGGGGGCGCGGGGAGACCCAGTACTTC
CASSHIEGGRGETQYF
>TRBJ2-3|NA|TRBV5-1|TRBD1
TGCGCCAGCAGCGGCGGGACAGGGGGTATCGCAGATACGCAGTATTTT
CASSGGTGGIADTQYF
>TRBJ2-1|NA|TRBV7-2|TRBD2
TGTGCCAGCAGCTTATTGGCCGGGACTAGCGGGAGGGATGAGCAGTTCTTC
CASSLLAGTSGRDEQFF
>TRBJ1-5|NA|TRBV6-5|NA
TGTGCCAGCAGCCCAGGGTTCCTTAGCAATCAGCCCCAGCATTTT
CASSPGFLSNQPQHF
>TRBJ1-1|few|TRBV7-8|NA
TGTGCCAGCAGCTCTGGTCTCAGGATGAACACTGAAGCTTTCTTT
CASSSGLRMNTEAFF
>TRBJ2-2|once|TRBV11-3|NA
TGTGCCAGCAGCTTAATGCCCCAGGGGGGCGGGGAGCTGTTTTTT
CASSLMPQGGGELFF
>TRBJ2-2|NA|TRBV7-8|NA
TGTGCCAGCAGCCCAAGACCCGGGTCTCAGATAGGCACCGGGGAGCTGTTTTTT
CASSPRPGSQIGTGELFF
>TRBJ1-1|few|TRBV7-8|NA
TGTGCCAGCAGCCGATCCCCCCATGATGAAGCTTTCTTT
CASSRSPHDEAFF
>TRBJ1-4|NA|TRBV5-5|NA
TGTGCCAGCAGCCCGGGGACCGAAAATGAAAAACTGTTTTTT
CASSPGTENEKLFF
>TRBJ1-5|NA|TRBV30|NA
TGTGCCTGGAGTGTGCAGGGTCAGCCCCAGCATTTT
CAWSVQGQPQHF
>TRBJ2-7|NA|TRBV5-1|NA
TGCGCCAGCAGCGGGGACACTACGCAGCAGTACTTC
CASSGDTTQQYF
>TRBJ2-5|NA|TRBV19|TRBD2
TGTGCCAGTAGCTCCCGAGGGGAGGGGCGGCGTGGAGAGACCCAGTACTTC
CASSSRGEGRRGETQYF
>TRBJ2-2|once|TRBV6-5|NA
TGTGCCAGCAGTTACTCGGGTAGGGGAGCCGGGGAGCTGTTTTTT
CASSYSGRGAGELFF
>TRBJ2-3|NA|TRBV21-1|NA
TGTGCCAGCAGCAAAGGTGCGGCGGGAGCGTTCGTAGATACGCAGTATTTT
CASSKGAAGAFVDTQYF
>TRBJ1-1|NA|TRBV28|NA
TGTGCCAGCAGCCATTTTGGGGTGAACACTGAAGCTTTCTTT
CASSHFGVNTEAFF
>TRBJ1-2|NA|TRBV6-5|TRBD1
TGTGCCAGCAGTGAACCGGGACAGAACTATGGCTACACCTTC
CASSEPGQNYGYTF
>TRBJ2-7|once|TRBV6-5|TRBD1
TGTGCCAGCAGACGGGGACAGGGGGAGCAGTACTTC
CASRRGQGEQYF
>TRBJ2-3|NA|TRBV9|NA
TGTGCCAGCAGCGCCCGTGGACAGTCTAGCACAGATACGCAGTATTTT
CASSARGQSSTDTQYF
>TRBJ2-5|NA|TRBV9|NA
TGTGCCAGCAGCGTATCGGCTTTCCAAGAGACCCAGTACTTC
CASSVSAFQETQYF
>TRBJ1-5|medium-sized|TRBV18|NA
TGTGCCAGCTCATACGCAGGGTCGAGTCAGCCCCAGCATTTT
CASSYAGSSQPQHF
>TRBJ2-3|NA|TRBV4-1|NA
TGCGCCAGCAGCCAAGCCTGGGGCTCTAGCACAGATACGCAGTATTTT
CASSQAWGSSTDTQYF
>TRBJ2-6|NA|TRBV7-3|NA
TGTGCCAGCAGCTTTGGGGGATCTGGGGCCAACGTCCTGACTTTC
CASSFGGSGANVLTF
>TRBJ2-5|NA|TRBV7-2|NA
TGTGCCAGCAATAACAACGATCCTGGGGAGACCCAGTACTTC
CASNNNDPGETQYF
>TRBJ2-7|NA|TRBV2|NA
TGTGCCAGCAACCAATTTATGGGGGGAAGCGAGCAGTACTTC
CASNQFMGGSEQYF
>TRBJ2-1|NA|TRBV7-9|NA
TGTGCCAGCAGCTTAGAACCCGATTACAATGAGCAGTTCTTC
CASSLEPDYNEQFF
>TRBJ2-5|once|TRBV6-5|TRBD1
TGTGCCAGCAGCACAAGGGACAGCCAAGAGACCCAGTACTTC
CASSTRDSQETQYF
>TRBJ2-1|NA|TRBV28|NA
TGTGCCAGCAGAGACTACAATGAGCAGTTCTTC
CASRDYNEQFF
>TRBJ2-2|once|TRBV7-7|TRBD2
TGTGCTAGCAGGGACCCTAGCGGGAGAGGCGCCGGGGAGCTGTTTTTT
CASRDPSGRGAGELFF
>TRBJ1-2|NA|TRBV9|NA
TGTGCCAGCAGCGTAGGGGTGGAATCAGATGGCTACACCTTC
CASSVGVESDGYTF
>TRBJ2-5|NA|TRBV6-1|TRBD2
TGTGCCAGCAGTGACGGGAGGGCCGGGTGGGAGACCCAGTACTTC
CASSDGRAGWETQYF
>TRBJ2-7|NA|TRBV6-6|TRBD2
TGTGCCAGCAGCTTTAGCGGGAGGGTGTATTACGAGCAGTACTTC
CASSFSGRVYYEQYF
>TRBJ2-2|NA|TRBV19|NA
TGTGCCAGTAGTGACAGCACCGGGGAGCTGTTTTTT
CASSDSTGELFF
>TRBJ1-1|NA|TRBV27|NA
TGTGCCAGCAGTACTAGGACCGTAGACGCTTTCTTT
CASSTRTVDAFF
>TRBJ2-4|NA|TRBV2|TRBD1
TGTGCCAGCAGTCGGGGACAGGGGGGAAACATTCAGTACTTC
CASSRGQGGNIQYF
>TRBJ2-2|NA|TRBV5-6|TRBD2
TGTGCCAGCAGCATCCCGGGACTAGCGCGCACCGGGGAGCTGTTTTTT
CASSIPGLARTGELFF
>TRBJ1-4|NA|TRBV28|TRBD1
TGTGCCAGCAGCTCACAGGGGCGGGGTGAAAAACTGTTTTTT
CASSSQGRGEKLFF
>TRBJ1-3|NA|TRBV7-9|NA
TGTGCCAGCAGCTTAGCAAGACAGGATGAGAGGGGCACCATATATTTT
CASSLARQDERGTIYF
>TRBJ1-2|NA|TRBV18|TRBD1
TGTGCCAGCTCGCTCTCCGGGACAGACTATGGCTACACCTTC
CASSLSGTDYGYTF
>TRBJ1-5|NA|TRBV6-5|NA
TGTGCCAGCAGTTACTATACGGGGGGAGATCAGCCCCAGCATTTT
CASSYYTGGDQPQHF
>TRBJ2-3|NA|TRBV27|NA
TGTGCCAGCAGTTTCCTTAGCGCGCCAGAATCCACAGATACGCAGTATTTT
CASSFLSAPESTDTQYF